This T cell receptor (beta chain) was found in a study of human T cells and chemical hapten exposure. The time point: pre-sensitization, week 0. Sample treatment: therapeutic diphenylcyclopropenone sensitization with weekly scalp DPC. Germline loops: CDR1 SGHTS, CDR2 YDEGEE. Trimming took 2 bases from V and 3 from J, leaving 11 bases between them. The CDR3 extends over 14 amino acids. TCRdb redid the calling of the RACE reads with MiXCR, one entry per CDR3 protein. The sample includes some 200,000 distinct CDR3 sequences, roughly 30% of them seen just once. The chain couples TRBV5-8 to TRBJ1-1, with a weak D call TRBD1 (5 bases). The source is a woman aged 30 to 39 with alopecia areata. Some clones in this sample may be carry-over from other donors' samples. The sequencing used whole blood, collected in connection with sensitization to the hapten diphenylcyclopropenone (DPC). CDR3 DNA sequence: TGTGCCAGCAGCTTCATGATGGGGGACACTGAAGCTTTCTTT. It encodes CASSFMMGDTEAFF.